This T cell receptor beta chain derives from a study of T cells in Graves' hyperthyroidism and ophthalmopathy. This clonotype was detected only a few times. The investigators amplified TCR beta CDR3 regions from RNA transcripts. The HTBI primer set served for first-round RT-PCR of the TCR CDR3. MiXCR was run by TCRdb on the multiplex PCR reads, yielding one entry per CDR3 protein. The data hold some 490,000 distinct CDR3 sequences, with roughly 23% observed a single time. This clonotype originated in a woman between 65 and 79 years old with Graves' ophthalmopathy. Sequencing used blood.

This CDR3 is CAISSTSDYNEQFF. DNA of the CDR3: TGTGCCATCAGTTCGACTAGCGACTACAATGAGCAGTTCTTC. This chain links TRBV10-3 with TRBJ2-1; 8 nucleotides agree with TRBD2. The CDR3 is 14 residues long. Germline CDR1 ENHRY, CDR2 SYGVKD. J lost 3 bases, V lost 5 bases, and 3 bases had no gene match.